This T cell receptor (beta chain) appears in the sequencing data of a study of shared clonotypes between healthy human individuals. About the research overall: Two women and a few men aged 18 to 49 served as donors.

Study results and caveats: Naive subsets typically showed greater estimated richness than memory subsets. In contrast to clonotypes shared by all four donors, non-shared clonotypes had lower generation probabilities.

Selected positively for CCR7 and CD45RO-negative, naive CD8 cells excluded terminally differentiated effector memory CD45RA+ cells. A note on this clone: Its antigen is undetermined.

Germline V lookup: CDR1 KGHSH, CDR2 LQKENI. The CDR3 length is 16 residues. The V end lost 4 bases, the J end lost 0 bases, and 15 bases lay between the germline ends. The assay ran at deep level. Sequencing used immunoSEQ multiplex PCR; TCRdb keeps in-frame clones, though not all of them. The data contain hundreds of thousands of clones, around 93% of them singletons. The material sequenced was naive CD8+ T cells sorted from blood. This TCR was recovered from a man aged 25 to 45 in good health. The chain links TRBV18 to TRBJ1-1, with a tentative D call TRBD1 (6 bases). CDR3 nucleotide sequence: TGTGCCAGCTCACTCGAGGGGGGGATCATGAACACTGAAGCTTTCTTT. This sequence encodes CASSLEGGIMNTEAFF.